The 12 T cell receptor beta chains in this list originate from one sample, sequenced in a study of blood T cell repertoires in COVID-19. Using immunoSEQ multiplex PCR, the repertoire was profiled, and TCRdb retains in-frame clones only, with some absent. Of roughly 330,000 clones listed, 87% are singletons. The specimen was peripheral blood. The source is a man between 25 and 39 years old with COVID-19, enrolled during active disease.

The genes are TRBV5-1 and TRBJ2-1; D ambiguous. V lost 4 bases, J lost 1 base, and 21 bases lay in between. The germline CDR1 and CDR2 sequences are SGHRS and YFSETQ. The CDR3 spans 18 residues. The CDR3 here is CASSEAIVGPGSYNEQFF. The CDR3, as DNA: TGCGCCAGCAGCGAGGCCATAGTCGGTCCTGGATCCTACAATGAGCAGTTCTTC.

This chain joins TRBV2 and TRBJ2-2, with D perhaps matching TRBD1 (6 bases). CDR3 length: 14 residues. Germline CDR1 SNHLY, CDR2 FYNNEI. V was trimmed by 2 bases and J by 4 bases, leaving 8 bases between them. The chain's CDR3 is CASSELDSTGELFF. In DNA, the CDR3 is TGTGCCAGCAGTGAACTGGACAGCACCGGGGAGCTGTTTTTT.

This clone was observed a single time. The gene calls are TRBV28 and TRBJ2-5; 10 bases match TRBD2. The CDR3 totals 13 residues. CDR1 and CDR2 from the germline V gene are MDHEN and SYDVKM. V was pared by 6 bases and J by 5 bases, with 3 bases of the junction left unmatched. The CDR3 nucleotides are TGTGCCAGCAGACTAGCGGGATCGGAGACCCAGTACTTC. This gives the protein CASRLAGSETQYF.

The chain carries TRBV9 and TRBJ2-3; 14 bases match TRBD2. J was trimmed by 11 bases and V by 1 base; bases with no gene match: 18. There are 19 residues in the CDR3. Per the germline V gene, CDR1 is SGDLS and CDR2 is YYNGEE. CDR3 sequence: CASSVSDGLAGGRAIWQYF. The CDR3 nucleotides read TGTGCCAGCAGCGTATCAGACGGACTAGCGGGGGGCAGGGCGATATGGCAGTATTTT.

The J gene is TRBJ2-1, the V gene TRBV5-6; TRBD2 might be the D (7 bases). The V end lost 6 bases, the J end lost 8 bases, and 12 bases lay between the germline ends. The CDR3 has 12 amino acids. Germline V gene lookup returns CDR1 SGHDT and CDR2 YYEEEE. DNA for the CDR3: TGTGCCAGCACCAAAGGGGGGGATGAGCAGTTCTTC. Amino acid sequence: CASTKGGDEQFF.

CDR3 coding DNA: TGTGCCAGCAGCCCATTCCGGGTGGGTGGCTTTTCGGGGGAGCAGTACTTC. Encoded protein: CASSPFRVGGFSGEQYF. This chain connects TRBV11-2 to TRBJ2-7; D perhaps matches TRBD2 (5 bases). This CDR3 comprises 17 residues. The V end lost 5 bases, the J end lost 7 bases, and 27 bases lay between the germline ends. Germline V gives CDR1 SGHAT, CDR2 FQNNGV.

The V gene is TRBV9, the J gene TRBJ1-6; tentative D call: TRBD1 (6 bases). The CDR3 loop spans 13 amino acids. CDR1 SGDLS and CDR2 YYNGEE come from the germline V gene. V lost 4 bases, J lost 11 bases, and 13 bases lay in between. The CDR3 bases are TGTGCCAGCAGCACCCCGGGACACGCACCCCTCCACTTT. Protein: CASSTPGHAPLHF.

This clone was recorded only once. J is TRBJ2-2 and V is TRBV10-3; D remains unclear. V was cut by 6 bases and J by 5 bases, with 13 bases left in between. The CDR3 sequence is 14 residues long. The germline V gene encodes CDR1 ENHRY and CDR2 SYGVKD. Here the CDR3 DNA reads TGTGCCATCAGACGGCTAGAGGCGACCGGGGAGCTGTTTTTT. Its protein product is CAIRRLEATGELFF.

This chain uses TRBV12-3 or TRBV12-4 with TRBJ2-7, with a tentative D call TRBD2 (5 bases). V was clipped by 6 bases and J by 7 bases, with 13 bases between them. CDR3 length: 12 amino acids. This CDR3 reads CASSSSGWEQYF. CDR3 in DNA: TGTGCCAGCAGCTCCTCGGGGTGGGAGCAGTACTTC.

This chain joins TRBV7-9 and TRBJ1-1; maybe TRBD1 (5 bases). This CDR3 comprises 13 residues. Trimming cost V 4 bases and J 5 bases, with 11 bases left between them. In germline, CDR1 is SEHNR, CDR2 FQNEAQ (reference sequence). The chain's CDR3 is CASSSQGKTEAFF. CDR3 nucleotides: TGTGCCAGCAGCTCTCAGGGTAAGACTGAAGCTTTCTTT.

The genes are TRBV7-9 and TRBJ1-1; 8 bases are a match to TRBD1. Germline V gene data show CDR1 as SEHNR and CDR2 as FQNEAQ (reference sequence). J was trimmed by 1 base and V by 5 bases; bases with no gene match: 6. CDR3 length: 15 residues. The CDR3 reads CASSQTGTGNTEAFF. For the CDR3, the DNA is TGTGCCAGCAGCCAGACCGGGACAGGGAACACTGAAGCTTTCTTT.

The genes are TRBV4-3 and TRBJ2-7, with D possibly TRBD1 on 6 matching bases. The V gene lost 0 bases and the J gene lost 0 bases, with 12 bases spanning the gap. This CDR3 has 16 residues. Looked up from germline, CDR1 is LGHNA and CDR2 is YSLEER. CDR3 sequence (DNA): TGCGCCAGCAGCCAAGAATACCGACAGGACTCCTACGAGCAGTACTTC. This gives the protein CASSQEYRQDSYEQYF.